The clone carrying this TCR beta chain has more than one count but fewer than ten. Its specificity is unknown. Germline V gives CDR1 MGHRA, CDR2 YSYEKL. V lost 0 bases and J lost 3; bases outside the gene matches: 5. The CDR3 loop spans 16 amino acids. The data were obtained in a study of T-cell memory formation after mild COVID-19. Study results and caveats: Later expanders leaned toward CD4+, whereas clones contracting from day 15 to 85 were balanced CD4/CD8.

TCRdb re-called the 5' RACE reads through MiXCR, storing one row per CDR3 protein. The table lists hundreds of thousands of distinct CDR3 sequences, about 25% of them singletons. Sequencing was performed on PBMCs or a T cell subset sorted from them (not recorded which). The receptor's source is an adult woman who had mild COVID-19 (a few samples of this study predate the infection). Cell type and time point are not known. This chain connects TRBV4-1 to TRBJ2-1; TRBD2 aligns across 7 bases. Here the CDR3 reads CASSQEGGRFYNEQFF. The CDR3 DNA is TGCGCCAGCAGCCAAGAGGGGGGGAGATTCTACAATGAGCAGTTCTTC.